This TCR beta chain was recorded in a study of T cells after yellow fever vaccination. Study-wide points: Reappearing after the booster were most of the clones from primary vaccination (roughly 95% CD4, roughly 86% CD8). Faster peaking, at day 5 versus 15, marked a secondary response that was weaker. There was a possibility that FACS-sorted repertoires contained abundant clonotypes contaminating from the bulk population.

For this clonotype: Antigen: not known.

TCR cDNA was made by 5'RACE template switching, adding a universal primer site and UMIs. TCRdb re-derived calls from the 5' RACE reads in MiXCR, one entry per CDR3 protein. The repertoire holds 400,000 to 450,000 distinct CDR3 sequences, with roughly 20% as singletons. V dropped 6 bases and J dropped 0; count of bases not matched to a gene: 9. The CDR3 contains 18 residues. Germline V gene lookup returns CDR1 MNHEY and CDR2 SVGEGT. The sample consisted of PBMCs, taken before the yellow fever booster vaccination. The chain couples TRBV6-2 or TRBV6-3 to TRBJ2-1; 12 bases are a match to TRBD2. The sequence was collected from a man aged 18 to 30 who received the YFV17D yellow fever vaccine. CDR3 in DNA: TGTGCCAGCAGCCTGACTAGCGGGGGCCTCCACTCCTACAATGAGCAGTTCTTC. The encoded protein is CASSLTSGGLHSYNEQFF.